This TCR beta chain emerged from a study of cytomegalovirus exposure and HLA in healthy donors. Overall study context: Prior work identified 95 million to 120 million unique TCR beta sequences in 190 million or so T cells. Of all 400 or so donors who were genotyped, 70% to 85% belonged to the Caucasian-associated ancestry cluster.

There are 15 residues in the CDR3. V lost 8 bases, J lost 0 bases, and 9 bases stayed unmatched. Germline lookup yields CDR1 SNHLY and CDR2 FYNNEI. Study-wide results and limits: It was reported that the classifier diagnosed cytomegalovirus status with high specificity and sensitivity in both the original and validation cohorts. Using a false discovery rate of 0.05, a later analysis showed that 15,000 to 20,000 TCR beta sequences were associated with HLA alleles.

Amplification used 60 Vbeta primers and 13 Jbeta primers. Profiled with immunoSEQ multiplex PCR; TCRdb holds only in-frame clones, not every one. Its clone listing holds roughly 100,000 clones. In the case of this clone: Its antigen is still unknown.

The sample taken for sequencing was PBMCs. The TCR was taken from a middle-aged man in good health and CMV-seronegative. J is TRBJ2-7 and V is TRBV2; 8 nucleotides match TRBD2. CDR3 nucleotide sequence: TGTGCCAGCGGCCTTAGCGGGACAAGCTCCTACGAGCAGTACTTC. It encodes CASGLSGTSSYEQYF.